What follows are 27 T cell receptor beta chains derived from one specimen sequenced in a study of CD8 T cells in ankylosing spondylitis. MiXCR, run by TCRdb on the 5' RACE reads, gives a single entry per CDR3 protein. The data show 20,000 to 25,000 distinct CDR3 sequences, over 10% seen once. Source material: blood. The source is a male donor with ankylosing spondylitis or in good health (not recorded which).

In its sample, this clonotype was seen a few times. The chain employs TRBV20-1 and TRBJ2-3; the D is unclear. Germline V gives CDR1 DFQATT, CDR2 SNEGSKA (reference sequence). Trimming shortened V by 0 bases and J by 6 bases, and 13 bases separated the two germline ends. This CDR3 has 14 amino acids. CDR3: CSARDLALRDTQYF. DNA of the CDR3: TGCAGTGCTAGAGACTTGGCCCTTAGGGATACGCAGTATTTT.

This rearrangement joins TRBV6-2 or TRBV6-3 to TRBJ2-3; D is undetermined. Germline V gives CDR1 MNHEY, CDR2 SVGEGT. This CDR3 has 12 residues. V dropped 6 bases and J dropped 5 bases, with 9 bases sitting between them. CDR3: CASSPWRDTQYF. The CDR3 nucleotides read TGTGCCAGCAGCCCTTGGAGAGATACGCAGTATTTT.

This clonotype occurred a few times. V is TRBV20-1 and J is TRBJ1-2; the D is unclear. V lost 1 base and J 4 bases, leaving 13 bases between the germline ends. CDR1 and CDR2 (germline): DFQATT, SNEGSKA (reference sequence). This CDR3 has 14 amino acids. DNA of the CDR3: TGCAGTGCTAGAGTGTTAGAGGAGGGCTATGGCTACACCTTC. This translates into CSARVLEEGYGYTF.

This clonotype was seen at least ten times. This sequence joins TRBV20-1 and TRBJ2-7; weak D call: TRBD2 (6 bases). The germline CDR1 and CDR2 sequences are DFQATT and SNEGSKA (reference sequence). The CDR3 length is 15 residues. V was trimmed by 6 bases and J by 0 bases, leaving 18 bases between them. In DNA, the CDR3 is TGCAGTGCGGAGAGTGGAGGGTTCAGCTCCTACGAGCAGTACTTC. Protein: CSAESGGFSSYEQYF.

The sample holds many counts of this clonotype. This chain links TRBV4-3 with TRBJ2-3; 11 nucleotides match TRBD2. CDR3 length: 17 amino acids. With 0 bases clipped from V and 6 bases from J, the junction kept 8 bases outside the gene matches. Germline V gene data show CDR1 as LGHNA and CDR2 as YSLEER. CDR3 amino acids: CASSQEVLAGAGDTQYF. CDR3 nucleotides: TGCGCCAGCAGCCAAGAGGTACTAGCGGGGGCCGGGGATACGCAGTATTTT.

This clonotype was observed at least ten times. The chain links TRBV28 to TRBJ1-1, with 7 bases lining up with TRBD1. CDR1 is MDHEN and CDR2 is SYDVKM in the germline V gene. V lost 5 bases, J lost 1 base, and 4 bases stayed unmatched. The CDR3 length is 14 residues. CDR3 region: CASSPGQQNTEAFF. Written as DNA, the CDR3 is TGTGCCAGCAGTCCGGGACAGCAGAACACTGAAGCTTTCTTT.

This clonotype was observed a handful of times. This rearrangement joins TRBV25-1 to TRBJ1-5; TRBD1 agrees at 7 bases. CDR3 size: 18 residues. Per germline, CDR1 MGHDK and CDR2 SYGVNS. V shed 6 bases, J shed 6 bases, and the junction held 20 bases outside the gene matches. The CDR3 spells CASSCSFPGQLVSQPQHF. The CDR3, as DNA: TGTGCCAGCAGCTGCTCCTTTCCGGGACAGTTAGTTAGTCAGCCCCAGCATTTT.

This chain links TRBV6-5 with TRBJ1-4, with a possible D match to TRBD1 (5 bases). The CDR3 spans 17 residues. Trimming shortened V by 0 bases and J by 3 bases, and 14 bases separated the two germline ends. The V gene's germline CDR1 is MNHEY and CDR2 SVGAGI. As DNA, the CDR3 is TGTGCCAGCAGTTACTCTTCGATCGCGACAGCTAATGAAAAACTGTTTTTT. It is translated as CASSYSSIATANEKLFF.

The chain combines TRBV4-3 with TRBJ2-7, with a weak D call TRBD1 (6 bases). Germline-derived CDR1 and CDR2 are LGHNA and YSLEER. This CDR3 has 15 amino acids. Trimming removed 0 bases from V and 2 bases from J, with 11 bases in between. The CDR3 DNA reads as TGCGCCAGCAGCCAAGATGCCCAGGGGACCTACGAGCAGTACTTC. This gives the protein CASSQDAQGTYEQYF.

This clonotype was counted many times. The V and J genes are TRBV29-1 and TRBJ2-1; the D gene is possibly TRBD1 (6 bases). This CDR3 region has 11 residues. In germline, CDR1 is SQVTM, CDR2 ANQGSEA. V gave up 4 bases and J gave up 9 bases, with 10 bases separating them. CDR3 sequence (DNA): TGCAGCGTTGCAGGGGCAGGTGAGCAGTTCTTC. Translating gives CSVAGAGEQFF.

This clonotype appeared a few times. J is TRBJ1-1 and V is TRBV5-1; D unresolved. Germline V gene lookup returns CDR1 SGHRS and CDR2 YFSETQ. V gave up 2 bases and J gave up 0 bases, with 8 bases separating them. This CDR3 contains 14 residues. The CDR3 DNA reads TGCGCCAGCAGCTTCGCGGGGATGAACACTGAAGCTTTCTTT. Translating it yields CASSFAGMNTEAFF.

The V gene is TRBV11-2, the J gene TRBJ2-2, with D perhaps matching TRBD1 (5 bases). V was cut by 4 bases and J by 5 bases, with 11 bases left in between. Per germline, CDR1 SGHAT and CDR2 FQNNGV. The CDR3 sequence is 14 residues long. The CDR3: CASSSPGSTGELFF. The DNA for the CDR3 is TGTGCCAGCAGCTCCCCAGGGTCAACCGGGGAGCTGTTTTTT.

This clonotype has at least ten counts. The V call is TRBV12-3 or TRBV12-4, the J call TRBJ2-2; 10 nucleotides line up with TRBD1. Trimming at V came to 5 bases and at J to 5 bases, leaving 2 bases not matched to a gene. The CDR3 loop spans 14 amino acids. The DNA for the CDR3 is TGTGCCAGCAGTCGACAGGGGGCTACCGGGGAGCTGTTTTTT. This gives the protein CASSRQGATGELFF.

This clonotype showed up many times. CDR3 sequence: CSGGSFNEQFF. CDR3 nucleotide sequence: TGCAGCGGCGGGAGTTTTAATGAGCAGTTCTTC. The chain couples TRBV29-1 to TRBJ2-1; 7 bases are shared with TRBD2. The CDR3 covers 11 residues. Germline V gene sequence: CDR1 SQVTM, CDR2 ANQGSEA. Trimming removed 7 bases from V and 7 bases from J; junction bases left unmatched: 4.

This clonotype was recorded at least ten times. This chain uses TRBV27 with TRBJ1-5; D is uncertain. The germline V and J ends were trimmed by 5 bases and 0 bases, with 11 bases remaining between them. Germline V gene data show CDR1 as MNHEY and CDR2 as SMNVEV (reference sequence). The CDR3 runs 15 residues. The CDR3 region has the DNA TGTGCCAGCAGTCCCTACGGATATAGCAATCAGCCCCAGCATTTT. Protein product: CASSPYGYSNQPQHF.

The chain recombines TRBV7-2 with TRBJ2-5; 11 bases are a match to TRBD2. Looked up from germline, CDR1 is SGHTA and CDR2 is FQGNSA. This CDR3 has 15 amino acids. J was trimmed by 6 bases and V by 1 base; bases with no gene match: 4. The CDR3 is CASSLELAGEKTQYF. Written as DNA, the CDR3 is TGTGCCAGCAGCTTAGAACTAGCGGGAGAGAAGACCCAGTACTTC.

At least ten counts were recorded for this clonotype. For the CDR3, the DNA is TGCAGCGTTGAGACAGGGGTTTCCTACAATGAGCAGTTCTTC. This codes for CSVETGVSYNEQFF. The chain is built from TRBV29-1 and TRBJ2-1; TRBD1 aligns across 8 bases. With 3 bases clipped from V and 1 base from J, the junction kept 2 bases outside the gene matches. Germline V lookup: CDR1 SQVTM, CDR2 ANQGSEA. This CDR3 comprises 14 residues.

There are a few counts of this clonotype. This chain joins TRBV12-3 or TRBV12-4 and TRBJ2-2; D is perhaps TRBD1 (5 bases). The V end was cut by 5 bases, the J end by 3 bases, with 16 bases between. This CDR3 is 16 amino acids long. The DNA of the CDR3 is TGTGCCAGCAGTCTGTTTGGACACGGTTACACCGGGGAGCTGTTTTTT. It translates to CASSLFGHGYTGELFF.

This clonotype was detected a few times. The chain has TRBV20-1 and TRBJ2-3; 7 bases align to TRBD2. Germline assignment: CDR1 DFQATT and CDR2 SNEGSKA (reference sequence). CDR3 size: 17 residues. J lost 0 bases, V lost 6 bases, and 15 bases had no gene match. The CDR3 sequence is CSATKAGSDPSTDTQYF. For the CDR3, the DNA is TGCAGTGCCACAAAAGCGGGGAGCGACCCTAGCACAGATACGCAGTATTTT.

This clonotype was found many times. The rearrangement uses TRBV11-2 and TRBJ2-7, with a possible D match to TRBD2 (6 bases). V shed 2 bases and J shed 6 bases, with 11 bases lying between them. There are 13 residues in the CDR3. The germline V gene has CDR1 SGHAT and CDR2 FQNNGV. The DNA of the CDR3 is TGTGCCAGCAGCTTATCCCGGGAGTTCGAGCAGTACTTC. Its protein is CASSLSREFEQYF.

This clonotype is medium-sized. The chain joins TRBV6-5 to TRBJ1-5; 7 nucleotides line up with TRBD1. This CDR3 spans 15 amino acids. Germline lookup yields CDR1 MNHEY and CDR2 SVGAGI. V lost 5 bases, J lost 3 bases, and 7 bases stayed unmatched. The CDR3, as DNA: TGTGCCAGCAGTCCAACCGGGACAGACAATCAGCCCCAGCATTTT. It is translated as CASSPTGTDNQPQHF.

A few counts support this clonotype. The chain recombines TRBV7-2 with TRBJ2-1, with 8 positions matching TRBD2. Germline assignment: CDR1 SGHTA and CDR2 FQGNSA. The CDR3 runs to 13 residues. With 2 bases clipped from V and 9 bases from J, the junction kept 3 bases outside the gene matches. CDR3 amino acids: CASSLSGGIEQFF. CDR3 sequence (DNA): TGTGCCAGCAGCTTAAGCGGGGGTATTGAGCAGTTCTTC.

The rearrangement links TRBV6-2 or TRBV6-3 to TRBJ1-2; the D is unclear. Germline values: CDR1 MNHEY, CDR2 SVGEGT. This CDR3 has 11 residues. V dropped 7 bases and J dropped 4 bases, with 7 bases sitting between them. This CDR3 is CASTKGYGYTF. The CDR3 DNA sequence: TGTGCCAGCACGAAAGGCTATGGCTACACCTTC.

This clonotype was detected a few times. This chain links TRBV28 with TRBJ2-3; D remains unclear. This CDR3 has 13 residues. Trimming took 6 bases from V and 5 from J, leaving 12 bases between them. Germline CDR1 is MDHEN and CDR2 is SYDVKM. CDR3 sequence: CASRQQPKDTQYF. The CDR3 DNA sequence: TGTGCCAGCAGGCAACAGCCAAAAGATACGCAGTATTTT.

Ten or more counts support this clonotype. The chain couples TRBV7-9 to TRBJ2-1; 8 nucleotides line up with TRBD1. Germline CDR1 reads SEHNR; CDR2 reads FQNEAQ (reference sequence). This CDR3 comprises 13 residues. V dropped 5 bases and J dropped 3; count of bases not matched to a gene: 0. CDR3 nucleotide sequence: TGTGCCAGCAGCGGGACAGGCTACAATGAGCAGTTCTTC. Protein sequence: CASSGTGYNEQFF.

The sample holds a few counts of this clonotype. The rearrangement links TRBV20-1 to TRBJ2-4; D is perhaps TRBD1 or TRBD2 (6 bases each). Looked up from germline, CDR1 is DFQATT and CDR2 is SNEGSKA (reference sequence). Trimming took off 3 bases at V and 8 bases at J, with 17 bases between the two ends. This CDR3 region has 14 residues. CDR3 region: CSARSTGRKDIQYF. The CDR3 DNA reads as TGCAGTGCTAGGAGTACAGGGAGGAAGGACATTCAGTACTTC.

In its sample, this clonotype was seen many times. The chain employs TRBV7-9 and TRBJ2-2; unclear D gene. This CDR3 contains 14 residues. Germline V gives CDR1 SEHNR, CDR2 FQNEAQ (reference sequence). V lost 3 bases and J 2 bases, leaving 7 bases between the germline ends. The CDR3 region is CASSLSFNTGELFF. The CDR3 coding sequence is TGTGCCAGCAGCTTGAGTTTTAACACCGGGGAGCTGTTTTTT.